Below, one TCR beta chain is given with its context. The specificity of this receptor is unknown. No much larger clone is present one base from it, and per-base qualities are unavailable. Using the deep immunoSEQ assay, multiplex PCR amplified TCR CDR3 regions from genomic DNA. Genomic DNA extracted from each cell subset was distributed evenly over all wells of several immunoSEQ 96-well plates, and each plate served as one replicate. For sorted subsets, about 200 ng genomic DNA, equal to 30,000 to 35,000 T cell genomes, was loaded into each replicate PCR. Purified libraries were measured with a Qubit 3.0 fluorometer, size-checked on a Bioanalyzer 2100, and measured again with the KAPA Library Quantification kit. Every immunoSEQ 96-well plate was sequenced on a dedicated single-read 150-cycle Illumina NextSeq 550 flow cell. In the source study's methods: Because only junctional sequences without quality scores were contained in the immunoSEQ output, filtering matching that applied to full-length reads could not be performed. To assign V/J genes and CDR3, sequences were annotated against IMGT germline references using PyIR, a Python wrapper for IgBLAST v1.9. Reads were removed for weak V/J assignments (E-value above 1e-6), missing CDR3, stop codons, out-of-frame junctions, or ambiguous translated residues. A V3J clonotype was defined by an identical inferred V gene, J gene, and CDR3 amino acid sequence. To compute the percentage overlap between repertoires, the number of shared unique clonotypes was divided by the size of the smaller repertoire. Three approaches were used to assess repertoire richness: RTK rarefaction, the Chao1 estimator, and Recon v2.1 estimates of unobserved clonotypes. OLGA was used to compute generation probabilities for all TCRbeta clonotypes that the gDNA method yielded from four donors. The table was pulled from immuneACCESS by TCRdb, which kept in-frame rearrangements only. Such tables lose some clones; where checked, under half of the loss comes from unresolved V genes, and the rest has no known cause. Clone size and the V and J calls come from that table; the DNA yielded D and trimming. The sample contains over a million clones, approximately 96% of them found a single time. Roughly 1.2% of the sample is taken by the ten largest.

The sample is drawn from a study of shared clonotypes between healthy human individuals (TCRdb year 2020). About the investigation overall: A couple of women and three men aged 18 to 49 years were included in the cohort. Blood TCR repertoires of a handful of healthy adults were deeply sequenced to estimate repertoire size and the extent of clonotype sharing between individuals. For each donor, CD4 naive and CD4 memory were each run on three plates, CD8 naive on two plates, and CD8 memory on one plate. Each donor's leukapheresis produced roughly between about 0.8 and 8.9 billion PBMCs. Different laboratories and diverse techniques were used to prepare libraries and sequence TCR repertoires, to increase sequencing depth and limit assay-specific biases.

The donors were healthy, HIV-negative adults who had no recently reported acute infections or vaccinations. All donors were Caucasian adults living in Nashville, Tennessee, USA. CD4+ T cells were enriched through magnetic negative selection, after which naive cells were positively selected on CD45RA and the remaining negative fraction served as the memory subset. Blood was collected by leukapheresis, and PBMCs were isolated by Ficoll-Histopaque density gradient centrifugation and then cryopreserved in liquid nitrogen vapor phase. Analytical flow cytometry was used to check the purity and quantity of each magnetically sorted T cell population. Each sorted fraction had its genomic DNA isolated and then quantified by UV absorbance on a Nanodrop 2000c. Results the study describes overall, beyond this receptor: The genetic and exposure-history diversity represented was limited by the small number of donors. Estimated clonotype richness was generally larger for naive than for memory subsets. Across a handful of donors, approximately 5% of naive CD4, over 3% of naive CD8, around 2.5% of memory CD4, and about 0.4% of memory CD8 clonotypes were shared. Pairwise subsampling led to the expectation that sequencing depth would affect the degree of clonotype sharing among donors. Sampling was limited to blood, and TCR repertoires in tissue likely differ from TCR repertoires in blood. Compared with non-shared clonotypes, the clonotypes found in all four sorted-subset donors had higher generation probabilities. Even with the large sequencing depth, rarefaction of the sorted-subset datasets indicated that sequencing was incomplete.

The germline ends are 10 bases apart after V is trimmed by 3 bases and J by 4 bases. CDR1 and CDR2, per the germline V gene (reference sequence), are LNHDA and SQIVND. Counted from cysteine to phenylalanine, this CDR3 has 15 amino acids. Only the CDR3 part of the read is kept: 45 bases, read in frame from the first base. The chain is made from TRBV19 and TRBJ2-6; no D segment can be confidently identified. The sample was naive CD4+ T cells sorted from blood. This specimen's cell subset or site label, interpreted: CD45RA+ positively selected. The clonotype was recovered from a man aged 25 to 45 in good health. The CDR3 protein: CASSMGMAGANVLTF. The sequenced DNA: TGTGCCAGTAGTATGGGGATGGCCGGGGCCAACGTCCTGACTTTC.